The rows below give T cell receptor beta chains drawn from one sample of a study of OX40 agonist ivuxolimab in advanced cancers. Sequencing was performed with immunoSEQ multiplex PCR; in TCRdb, only in-frame clones are kept and a portion is missing. The data hold roughly 40,000 clones, with roughly 90% observed a single time. The source was CD4+ or CD8+ T cells sorted from blood, collected in a trial of the OX40 agonist ivuxolimab. The source of these receptors is an adult with an advanced solid tumor such as melanoma, head and neck, liver or kidney cancer. The CDR3 runs from the conserved cysteine through the conserved F or W. D genes are given only for firm matches. A clone size is listed for some rows: how often the clone was seen (once, few, many), or a class if it is expanded.

size,D,V,J,DNA,CDR3
.,.,TRBV5-6,TRBJ2-3,TGTGCCAGCAGCTTTAGACGGGCTAGCACAGATACGCAGTATTTT,CASSFRRASTDTQYF
.,.,TRBV11-2,TRBJ2-1,TGTGCCAGCAGCTTGGTACGGGATGAGCAGTTCTTC,CASSLVRDEQFF
.,TRBD1,TRBV27,TRBJ2-7,TGTGCCAGCATCGCCGGGACAGGGGGCCTCTTGAACGAGCAGTACTTC,CASIAGTGGLLNEQYF
.,.,TRBV6-5,TRBJ2-7,TGTGCCAGCAGTACCTCCGGGACCGGGCCCTACGAGCAGTACTTC,CASSTSGTGPYEQYF
.,TRBD2,TRBV27,TRBJ2-7,TGTGCCAGCAGTGCCCGGGAGGAGGACTACGAGCAGTACTTC,CASSAREEDYEQYF
.,.,TRBV4-2,TRBJ2-1,TGTGCCAGCAGCCAAGATACCCATGAGCAGTTCTTC,CASSQDTHEQFF
.,TRBD1,TRBV6-1,TRBJ1-5,TGTGCCAGCAGTTCCACCGGGACAGGGTTTCAGCCCCAGCATTTT,CASSSTGTGFQPQHF
.,TRBD1,TRBV19,TRBJ1-1,TGTGCCAGTAGTCCGAACAGGGGGGCGAACACTGAAGCTTTCTTT,CASSPNRGANTEAFF
.,TRBD1,TRBV5-1,TRBJ2-7,TGCGCCAGCAGCTTGAACAGGGGGCGGAAGAACGAGCAGTACTTC,CASSLNRGRKNEQYF
medium-sized,.,TRBV6-6,TRBJ2-7,TGTGCCAGCAGTTATGACGGAACCTACGAGCAGTACTTC,CASSYDGTYEQYF
once,.,TRBV5-6,TRBJ1-6,TGTGCCAGCTTCCGGAAGGAAGATTCACCCCTCCACTTT,CASFRKEDSPLHF
.,TRBD1,TRBV27,TRBJ1-2,TGTGCCAGCAGTTTTATCGACCGGACAGGGATAAACTATGGCTACACCTTC,CASSFIDRTGINYGYTF
.,.,TRBV15,TRBJ1-3,TGTGCCACCAGCGAGGGAGACGGAAACACCATATATTTT,CATSEGDGNTIYF
.,TRBD1,TRBV2,TRBJ1-1,TGTGCCAGCAAGGGACAGGGTGGCACTGAAGCTTTCTTT,CASKGQGGTEAFF
.,TRBD2,TRBV28,TRBJ2-7,TGTGCCAGCAGTTTGGGACTAGCGGGGCCAGAGCGGTGGCCCTACGAGCAGTACTTC,CASSLGLAGPERWPYEQYF
.,.,TRBV27,TRBJ1-1,TGTGCCAGCAAAACGGGATCACTAGAAGCTTTCTTT,CASKTGSLEAFF
.,.,TRBV27,TRBJ1-2,TGTGCCAGCAGTTTATCCGGGGCCGGGAATGGCTACACCTTC,CASSLSGAGNGYTF
.,.,TRBV9,TRBJ2-1,TGTGCCAGCAGCGTAGACGGGATTAAGAACAATGAGCAGTTCTTC,CASSVDGIKNNEQFF
.,.,TRBV9,TRBJ2-1,TGTGCCAGCAGCGTAGGAGTCAGGGGTCCACTGATTGTAAATGAGCAGTTCTTC,CASSVGVRGPLIVNEQFF
few,.,TRBV4-1,TRBJ1-3,TGCGCCAGCAGCCCGAGTGATAACACCATATATTTT,CASSPSDNTIYF
.,TRBD2,TRBV28,TRBJ2-7,TGTGCCAGCAGTTTATCTAGCGGGACCTCCTACGAGCAGTACTTC,CASSLSSGTSYEQYF
.,.,TRBV11-3,TRBJ1-4,TGTGCCAGCAGCTTGGGGACACCGTACAAACTGTTTTTT,CASSLGTPYKLFF
.,.,TRBV11-2,TRBJ2-5,TGTGCCAGCAGCTTAGGAGGGCAAGAGACCCAGTACTTC,CASSLGGQETQYF
medium-sized,.,TRBV9,TRBJ1-1,TGTGCCAGCAGCGTAGCGGGGATGGACACTGAAGCTTTCTTT,CASSVAGMDTEAFF
.,.,TRBV2,TRBJ1-5,TGTGCCAGCAGTAAAGGGGGTCGGAGCAATCAGCCCCAGCATTTT,CASSKGGRSNQPQHF
.,TRBD1,TRBV10-1,TRBJ2-7,TGCGCCAGCTCCGAGAGAGCGACAGGGGACCCCCCCTACGAGCAGTACTTC,CASSERATGDPPYEQYF
.,.,TRBV7-9,TRBJ2-2,TGTGCCAGCAGCTTACTGCCCGGGCACACCGGGGAGCTGTTTTTT,CASSLLPGHTGELFF
.,TRBD2,TRBV19,TRBJ2-1,TGTGCCAGTAGATTGCCGGGACTAGGTTACAATGAGCAGTTCTTC,CASRLPGLGYNEQFF
.,.,TRBV4-1,TRBJ2-5,TGCGCCAGCAGCCAGAGGGCCTTGGGGGAGACCCAGTACTTC,CASSQRALGETQYF
once,.,TRBV19,TRBJ1-3,TGTGCCAGTAGCCCTCTTCATGGGTCTGGAAACACCATATATTTT,CASSPLHGSGNTIYF
.,.,TRBV11-2,TRBJ2-7,TGTGCCAGCAGCTTAGAAAGGGAGCAGTACTTC,CASSLEREQYF
.,.,TRBV4-1,TRBJ2-7,TGCGCCAGCAGCCAACCCTACTCCGGAAGGGGGGGGGAGCAGTACTTC,CASSQPYSGRGGEQYF
.,.,TRBV28,TRBJ2-1,TGTGCCAGCAGTTTATTCCTCGGGGCGGGACATGATGACAATGAGCAGTTCTTC,CASSLFLGAGHDDNEQFF
.,.,TRBV21-1,TRBJ1-5,TGTGCCAGCAGCACCGGGACAGGGAATCAGCCCCAGCATTTT,CASSTGTGNQPQHF
.,TRBD1,TRBV19,TRBJ1-2,TGTGCCAGTAGTATTACAGGGGGTTCCTATGGCTACACCTTC,CASSITGGSYGYTF
.,.,TRBV28,TRBJ1-1,TGTGCCAGCAGTTCGACAGCCATGAACACTGAAGCTTTCTTT,CASSSTAMNTEAFF
.,.,TRBV11-1,TRBJ2-2,TGTGCCAGCAGCTACAGGGTTACCGGGGAGCTGTTTTTT,CASSYRVTGELFF
.,TRBD2,TRBV19,TRBJ2-1,TGTGCCAGTAGTAAGACTAGCGGGATCAATGAGCAGTTCTTC,CASSKTSGINEQFF
once,.,TRBV6-5,TRBJ2-2,TGTGCCAGCAGTTACTCCCCGGGAAACACCGGGGAGCTGTTTTTT,CASSYSPGNTGELFF
.,TRBD2,TRBV7-8,TRBJ2-2,TGTGCCAGCAGCTCCCGGGCGGGAGGGGCCACCGGGGAGCTGTTTTTT,CASSSRAGGATGELFF
.,TRBD2,TRBV7-9,TRBJ2-3,TGTGCCAGCAGCTCACACCGGACTAGCGGCACAGATACGCAGTATTTT,CASSSHRTSGTDTQYF
.,.,TRBV11-3,TRBJ2-2,TGTGCCAGCAGCTTAGAAGCTACCGGGGAGCTGTTTTTT,CASSLEATGELFF
.,.,TRBV5-5,TRBJ2-3,TGTGCCAGCAGCTTGTGGAAGAGCGGATACACAGATACGCAGTATTTT,CASSLWKSGYTDTQYF
.,.,TRBV28,TRBJ2-7,TGTGCCAGCAGTTTAGGGCTAGCGACCTACGAGCAGTACTTC,CASSLGLATYEQYF
.,TRBD2,TRBV7-9,TRBJ2-3,TGTGCCAGCCGGGGGGGTCTACATACGCAGTATTTT,CASRGGLHTQYF
.,TRBD2,TRBV30,TRBJ2-1,TGTGCCTGGAGAGCCCCCCATCATATTGGCGATGCGGGAGCATACTACAATGAGCAGTTCTTC,CAWRAPHHIGDAGAYYNEQFF
.,TRBD2,TRBV29-1,TRBJ2-2,TGCAGCGTTTTGGGCGGGAGAGGTGACACCGGGGAGCTGTTTTTT,CSVLGGRGDTGELFF
.,TRBD1,TRBV6-4,TRBJ2-2,TGTGCCAGCAGTGACTCAGGGGGCGGCGACACCGGGGAGCTGTTTTTT,CASSDSGGGDTGELFF
few,.,TRBV6-5,TRBJ1-5,TGTGCCAGCAGTTACTCGACGGGTGGTCAGCCCCAGCATTTT,CASSYSTGGQPQHF
.,TRBD1,TRBV4-2,TRBJ2-3,TGTGCCACCAAACCGGGACAGGGCCCAGATACGCAGTATTTT,CATKPGQGPDTQYF
once,TRBD2,TRBV7-2,TRBJ2-1,TGTGCCAGCAGCCGAACCGGGACTAGCGGGGGGTACAATGAGCAGTTCTTC,CASSRTGTSGGYNEQFF
.,.,TRBV4-3,TRBJ1-1,TGCGCCAGCAGCCAAGGGCCGAACACTGAAGCTTTCTTT,CASSQGPNTEAFF
.,.,TRBV27,TRBJ2-3,TGTGCCAGCAGTTTCTCCTCGAGCGGAAGCACAGATACGCAGTATTTT,CASSFSSSGSTDTQYF
.,.,TRBV7-9,TRBJ2-2,TGTGCCAGCAGCTCCGTGGTCAGTGTCTACACCGGGGAGCTGTTTTTT,CASSSVVSVYTGELFF
.,TRBD1,TRBV6-1,TRBJ2-7,TGTGCCAGCAGTGAGCCGACAGGGTCGGACGAGCAGTACTTC,CASSEPTGSDEQYF